This T cell receptor beta chain comes out of a study of blood T cell repertoires in COVID-19. This table comes from immunoSEQ multiplex PCR, and its TCRdb copy is limited to in-frame clones, with some not included. The data show some 72,000 clones, with about 89% seen just once and 0.58% held by the top ten. The germline V gene encodes CDR1 SQVTM and CDR2 ANQGSEA. The CDR3 extends over 13 amino acids. Trimming shortened V by 4 bases and J by 5 bases, and 14 bases separated the two germline ends. V is TRBV29-1 and J is TRBJ2-5; the D gene is possibly TRBD2 (6 bases). The sample was peripheral blood. The sequence derives from a man between 60 and 70 years old with acute or convalescent COVID-19. The CDR3 DNA sequence: TGCAGCGTTGGGGGGGAGATCGGTGAGACCCAGTACTTC. Amino acid sequence: CSVGGEIGETQYF.